The 28 T cell receptor beta chains below all came from one sample that was sequenced in a study of T cell responses to AZD1222 COVID-19 vaccine. Sequencing used immunoSEQ multiplex PCR; TCRdb keeps in-frame clones, though not all of them. The sample lists around 150,000 clones; 90% were seen once. This specimen consisted of peripheral blood, obtained on day 0 of AZD1222 vaccination. The receptors here all came from an adult in good health.

This clone was counted a few times. The sample has other DNA sequences that encode this CDR3 too. V is TRBV6-5 and J is TRBJ2-3; 7 positions agree with TRBD2. Germline V lookup: CDR1 MNHEY, CDR2 SVGAGI. Germline trimming cut 2 bases from V and 2 bases from J; bases unmatched to any gene: 4. The CDR3 runs 15 residues. CDR3 nucleotides: TGTGCCAGCAGTTACCGTGCGGGGGACACAGATACGCAGTATTTT. This codes for CASSYRAGDTDTQYF.

This chain joins TRBV25-1 and TRBJ1-1, with D uncertain. Trimming took off 2 bases at V and 1 base at J, with 11 bases between the two ends. Germline V CDR1 and CDR2: MGHDK, SYGVNS. The CDR3 has 15 residues. DNA of the CDR3: TGTGCCAGCAGTGAACTAGAGGGAGGGAACACTGAAGCTTTCTTT. The encoded protein is CASSELEGGNTEAFF. The full variable domain, in which reference TRBV25-1 and TRBJ1-1 provide the parts outside the CDR3, is EADIYQTPRYLVIGTGKKITLECSQTMGHDKMYWYQQDPGMELHLIHYSYGVNSTEKGDLSSESTVSRIRTEHFPLTLESARPSHTSQYLCASSELEGGNTEAFFGQGTRLTVV.

The chain recombines TRBV19 with TRBJ1-2, with D unresolved. CDR3 length equals 19 residues. With 4 bases removed from V and 4 bases from J, the gap between germline ends came to 28 bases. Germline V gene sequence: CDR1 LNHDA, CDR2 SQIVND (reference sequence). CDR3 protein: CASSTQERGQAVWVYGYTF. CDR3 nucleotides: TGTGCCAGTAGTACCCAAGAGCGAGGGCAGGCCGTCTGGGTCTATGGCTACACCTTC.

The chain couples TRBV27 to TRBJ1-1; no clear D. Germline CDR1 and CDR2: MNHEY and SMNVEV (reference sequence). The CDR3 runs to 11 residues. The V and J ends lost 4 bases and 2 bases respectively, with 2 bases between them. CDR3 nucleotide sequence: TGTGCCAGCAGTTCAAACACTGAAGCTTTCTTT. Its translation: CASSSNTEAFF.

The chain joins TRBV28 to TRBJ1-1; TRBD1 aligns across 9 bases. The CDR3 is 12 amino acids. Germline V CDR1 and CDR2: MDHEN, SYDVKM. The V segment lost 11 bases and the J segment 8 bases; nucleotides outside the gene matches: 9. The CDR3 nucleotides read TGTGCCCTAGAGGGACAGGGACTAGAAGCTTTCTTT. Encoded protein: CALEGQGLEAFF.

V and J are TRBV30 and TRBJ1-2, with 7 bases matching TRBD1. The junction had 5 bases not matched to a gene; V was cut back by 3 bases and J by 7 bases. Germline V lookup: CDR1 GTSNPN, CDR2 SVGIG (reference sequence). The length of the CDR3 is 12 residues. CDR3 loop: CAWSRDRVGYTF. As DNA, the CDR3 is TGTGCCTGGAGCCGCGACAGGGTTGGCTACACCTTC.

The J gene is TRBJ1-2, the V gene TRBV4-3, with a weak D call TRBD1 (6 bases). The CDR3 has 15 amino acids. Between the trimmed V and J ends, which lost 3 bases and 4 bases, there was a span of 15 bases. In germline, CDR1 is LGHNA, CDR2 YSLEER. CDR3 sequence reads: CASSHPGDPVYGYTF. CDR3 bases: TGCGCCAGCAGCCATCCAGGGGACCCCGTCTATGGCTACACCTTC.

This chain links TRBV5-4 with TRBJ2-1; D possibly uses TRBD1 or TRBD2 (5 bases each). This CDR3 comprises 15 residues. Trimming pared 6 bases from V and 5 bases from J, leaving 18 bases between. Germline CDR1 and CDR2: SGHNT and YYREEE (reference sequence). The CDR3 region is CASTLQTGTHNEQFF. CDR3 in DNA: TGTGCCAGCACCCTTCAAACCGGGACCCACAATGAGCAGTTCTTC.

The rearrangement uses TRBV30 and TRBJ1-5, with D perhaps matching TRBD1 (5 bases). CDR3 size: 14 residues. The germline gives CDR1 GTSNPN, CDR2 SVGIG (reference sequence). The V and J ends lost 4 bases and 0 bases respectively, with 10 bases between them. The CDR3, as DNA: TGTGCCTGGAACCGGGGGAATAGCAATCAGCCCCAGCATTTT. This translates into CAWNRGNSNQPQHF.

The V call is TRBV9, the J call TRBJ1-3; the D is unclear. This CDR3 contains 15 residues. Trimming took 3 bases from V and 3 from J, leaving 13 bases between them. Germline V lookup: CDR1 SGDLS, CDR2 YYNGEE. The CDR3 nucleotides are TGTGCCAGCAGCGGAAACGACATATATGGAAACACCATATATTTT. This sequence encodes CASSGNDIYGNTIYF.

The CDR3, as DNA: TGTGCCAGCAGCTTAGGGGAAGAGGGCGGGGGGTTCTACAATGAGCAGTTCTTC. The encoded protein is CASSLGEEGGGFYNEQFF. The chain combines TRBV11-3 with TRBJ2-1; 8 nucleotides line up with TRBD2. CDR1 and CDR2 (germline): SGHNT, YENEEA. V gave up 1 base and J gave up 3 bases; unmatched junction bases: 11. This CDR3 is built from 18 residues.

The CDR3 DNA sequence: TGTGCCAGCAGCTCAGGGGAGGTTTGGACCTACAATGAGCAGTTCTTC. Amino acids: CASSSGEVWTYNEQFF. The chain links TRBV28 to TRBJ2-1; D tentatively reads TRBD1 or TRBD2 (6 bases each). V was cut by 6 bases and J by 2 bases, with 17 bases left in between. CDR1 and CDR2 (germline): MDHEN, SYDVKM. The CDR3 consists of 16 residues.

V usage is TRBV7-2 and J usage is TRBJ1-5; 8 nucleotides align to TRBD1. V trimming: 5 bases; J trimming: 5 bases; junction bases outside the gene matches: 8. CDR3 length: 15 residues. Germline lookup yields CDR1 SGHTA and CDR2 FQGNSA. The CDR3 reads CASSLTGTGDQPQHF. The CDR3 DNA follows: TGTGCCAGCAGCCTTACAGGGACAGGAGATCAGCCCCAGCATTTT.

The J gene is TRBJ1-1, the V gene TRBV29-1; D call uncertain. Germline V lookup: CDR1 SQVTM, CDR2 ANQGSEA. CDR3 length equals 14 residues. V was clipped by 7 bases and J by 0 bases, with 15 bases between them. Here the CDR3 reads CSAWGRVMNTEAFF. For the CDR3, the DNA is TGCAGCGCTTGGGGTAGGGTTATGAACACTGAAGCTTTCTTT.

As for this clone: A much larger clone differs from this one at a single base, so this may be a read error. The chain links TRBV5-8 to TRBJ2-7; the D is unclear. This CDR3 spans 12 amino acids. The V end lost 4 bases, the J end lost 0 bases, and 5 bases lay between the germline ends. CDR1 is SGHTS, CDR2 YDEGEE, per germline. For the CDR3, the DNA is TGTGCCAGCAGCGGGGACTCCTACGAGCAGTACTTC. Translating it yields CASSGDSYEQYF.

V usage is TRBV7-2 and J usage is TRBJ1-2; D call uncertain. The germline V gene has CDR1 SGHTA and CDR2 FQGNSA. The germline V and J ends were trimmed by 5 bases and 0 bases, with 10 bases remaining between them. This CDR3 spans 14 amino acids. The CDR3 sequence: CASSLSLANYGYTF. CDR3 sequence (DNA): TGTGCCAGCAGCCTCTCCCTAGCTAACTATGGCTACACCTTC. Full variable domain (outside the CDR3, taken from reference TRBV7-2 and TRBJ1-2): GAGVSQSPSNKVTEKGKDVELRCDPISGHTALYWYRQSLGQGLEFLIYFQGNSAPDKSGLPSDRFSAERTGGSVSTLTIQRTQQEDSAVYLCASSLSLANYGYTFGSGTRLTVV.

The chain recombines TRBV12-3 or TRBV12-4 with TRBJ1-2; no definite D call. The V gene lost 6 bases and the J gene lost 8 bases, with 13 bases spanning the gap. The CDR3 length is 12 residues. CDR3 coding DNA: TGTGCCAGCAGCTCTTCTCTGGGGGGCTACACCTTC. Translation: CASSSSLGGYTF.

CDR3 sequence: CASSMGRLNEKLFF. For the CDR3, the DNA is TGTGCCAGCAGTATGGGGCGCCTTAATGAAAAACTGTTTTTT. The rearrangement joins TRBV28 to TRBJ1-4; tentative D call: TRBD1 (5 bases). Germline CDR1 and CDR2: MDHEN and SYDVKM. The CDR3 contains 14 residues. V lost 5 bases, J lost 4 bases, and 11 bases lay in between.

This rearrangement joins TRBV24-1 to TRBJ2-2; 10 nucleotides align to TRBD1. From germline, CDR1 is KGHDR and CDR2 SFDVKD. V dropped 4 bases and J dropped 3; count of bases not matched to a gene: 4. The CDR3 runs 16 residues. CDR3 residues: CATSDPTGGDTGELFF. The CDR3 coding sequence is TGTGCCACCAGTGACCCGACAGGGGGCGACACCGGGGAGCTGTTTTTT.

The CDR3 bases are TGTGCCAGTAGACCCAACCCAGGGATCGGGGGCACAGATACGCAGTATTTT. It translates to CASRPNPGIGGTDTQYF. The chain couples TRBV19 to TRBJ2-3; D may be TRBD1 or TRBD2 (5 bases each). V was shortened by 6 bases and J by 1 base, with 20 bases between the two germline ends. Germline loops: CDR1 LNHDA, CDR2 SQIVND (reference sequence). The CDR3 is made up of 17 amino acids.

This clone was recorded a few times. The chain carries TRBV10-3 and TRBJ1-6, with D unresolved. This CDR3 has 12 residues. The V gene's germline CDR1 is ENHRY and CDR2 SYGVKD. Trimming pared 6 bases from V and 7 bases from J, leaving 7 bases between. CDR3 sequence (DNA): TGTGCCATCAGGGGTCGGAATTCACCCCTCCACTTT. This translates into CAIRGRNSPLHF.

This rearrangement joins TRBV27 to TRBJ1-2; TRBD1 agrees at 9 bases. The CDR3 runs 13 residues. With V trimmed by 9 bases and J by 5 bases, 7 bases remained unmatched. Germline V CDR1 and CDR2: MNHEY, SMNVEV (reference sequence). The CDR3 sequence is CASLGTGNYGYTF. The CDR3 coding sequence is TGTGCCAGTCTCGGGACAGGGAATTATGGCTACACCTTC.

Regarding this clone: This CDR3 is also generated by other DNA sequences in the sample. In DNA, the CDR3 is TGTGCCAGCAGACCCCCGGGGGGCGGGAACACTGAAGCTTTCTTT. It yields the protein CASRPPGGGNTEAFF. The chain employs TRBV28 and TRBJ1-1, with a tentative D call TRBD1 (6 bases). The V end was cut by 6 bases, the J end by 1 base, with 15 bases between. This CDR3 spans 15 amino acids. Germline V gene lookup returns CDR1 MDHEN and CDR2 SYDVKM.

The V and J genes are TRBV6-5 and TRBJ1-2, with 9 bases fitting TRBD1. The CDR3 sequence is 16 residues long. V shed 4 bases and J 0 bases; nucleotides not matched to a gene: 6. Germline V lookup: CDR1 MNHEY, CDR2 SVGAGI. The CDR3 coding sequence is TGTGCCAGCAGTTCAGGACAGGGGCCCGCTAACTATGGCTACACCTTC. It specifies CASSSGQGPANYGYTF.

The chain joins TRBV29-1 to TRBJ2-2, with 14 bases fitting TRBD2. This CDR3 is 19 amino acids long. Germline V gene lookup returns CDR1 SQVTM and CDR2 ANQGSEA. Germline trimming cut 0 bases from V and 2 bases from J; bases unmatched to any gene: 8. The CDR3 DNA reads as TGCAGCGTTGAAGATCGGGGGACTAGCGGGAGTCGAAACACCGGGGAGCTGTTTTTT. Its protein is CSVEDRGTSGSRNTGELFF.

The chain couples TRBV9 to TRBJ1-3, with D hard to call. CDR1 is SGDLS, CDR2 YYNGEE, per germline. The V gene lost 0 bases and the J gene lost 4 bases, with 11 bases spanning the gap. The CDR3 loop spans 15 amino acids. The CDR3 DNA reads TGTGCCAGCAGCGTAGGCACAGTGGGCGGAAACACCATATATTTT. Translated: CASSVGTVGGNTIYF.

The chain carries TRBV7-9 and TRBJ1-6; unclear D gene. Germline values: CDR1 SEHNR, CDR2 FQNEAQ (reference sequence). V lost 11 bases and J lost 2, with 10 bases in between. This CDR3 has 13 residues. CDR3 amino acids: CAHEETYNSPLHF. CDR3 nucleotides: TGTGCCCACGAGGAAACCTATAATTCACCCCTCCACTTT.

This sequence joins TRBV3-1 (or the pseudogene TRBV3-2) and TRBJ1-1; no firm D call. Trimming left V 3 bases short and J 0 bases short, with 5 bases between. Germline CDR1 reads LGHDT; CDR2 reads YNNKEL (reference sequence). The CDR3 totals 13 residues. CDR3 region: CASSQRMNTEAFF. The CDR3 DNA reads TGTGCCAGCAGCCAGAGGATGAACACTGAAGCTTTCTTT.